A single sample is the source of the 22 T cell receptor beta chains below, sequenced in a study of post-analysis software for immune sequencing data (dated by TCRdb to the mid-2010s). Their specific antigens are unknown. What the work shows at the level of the full study, not this receptor alone: Significantly higher frequencies in patients than in controls were found for a handful of TRBV segments, including TRBV5-6, TRBV5-1 and TRBV20-1.

The method behind the library was PCR. Reads for this sample came from an Illumina HiSeq 2500. To reduce PCR and sequencing biases, unique molecular identifiers were incorporated into the TCR beta cDNA libraries. Through fastp at Q25 and MiXCR, TCRdb rebuilt clones from the public reads, retaining in-frame beta chains. Rows are combined by CDR3 protein, so each entry shows the most common genes and DNA. This sample has over 150,000 distinct CDR3 sequences in its table, and approximately 30% of those were observed once. The top ten clonotypes cover roughly 1.6% of the sample. The sequencing sample was made of blood. All receptors derive from a girl aged 5 to 17 with multiple sclerosis.

This clonotype appeared a few times. J is TRBJ1-1 and V is TRBV7-3; D is possibly TRBD1 (5 bases). CDR3 size: 14 residues. V was trimmed by 5 bases and J by 5 bases, leaving 15 bases between them. CDR1 is SGHTA and CDR2 is FQGTGA in the germline V gene. The CDR3 loop is CASSLGGGETEAFF. The DNA for the CDR3 is TGTGCCAGCAGCCTCGGGGGGGGAGAGACTGAAGCTTTCTTT.

This clonotype was seen a few times. The chain combines TRBV5-1 with TRBJ2-5, with 9 bases aligning to TRBD2. Germline trimming cut 0 bases from V and 4 bases from J; bases unmatched to any gene: 10. Looked up from germline, CDR1 is SGHRS and CDR2 is YFSETQ. There are 17 residues in the CDR3. CDR3 bases: TGCGCCAGCAGCTTGGCGTCTAGCGGGATCACTGGAGAGACCCAGTACTTC. This gives the protein CASSLASSGITGETQYF.

This clonotype showed up many times. The genes are TRBV5-1 and TRBJ2-7, with 8 bases fitting TRBD1. The V gene end was trimmed by 0 bases and the J gene end by 3 bases; junction bases not matched to a gene: 5. The CDR3 runs 15 residues. Per germline, CDR1 SGHRS and CDR2 YFSETQ. In DNA form, the CDR3 reads TGCGCCAGCAGCTTGGCCACAGGGGGTCTCTACGAGCAGTACTTC. Protein product: CASSLATGGLYEQYF.

V gene TRBV4-2 combines with J gene TRBJ2-4; TRBD2 is a possible D gene (5 bases). Trimming pared 0 bases from V and 13 bases from J, leaving 22 bases between. The CDR3 consists of 16 residues. From germline, CDR1 is LGHNA and CDR2 YNFKEQ. The CDR3 DNA sequence: TGTGCCAGCAGCCAAGAACGGAGGAAGGACCATAATGAGCAGTACTTC. Encoded protein: CASSQERRKDHNEQYF.

Details on this clonotype: This clone may be a read error of a much larger clone one base away. The chain is built from TRBV29-1 and TRBJ2-7; TRBD2 agrees at 11 bases. CDR1 and CDR2 from the germline V gene are SQVTM and ANQGSEA. The CDR3 is made up of 15 amino acids. The DNA for the CDR3 is TGCAGCGTTTTCGCGGGACTAGCGGAGGCCTACGAGCAGAACTTC. Its translation is CSVFAGLAEAYEQNF.

This clonotype was counted at least ten times. CDR3 bases: TGTGCCAGCAGCCCTACAGGGACCTCTGGGGCCAACGTCCTGACTTTC. As protein: CASSPTGTSGANVLTF. This chain uses TRBV6-4 with TRBJ2-6; weak D call: TRBD1 (6 bases). Trimming cost V 6 bases and J 0 bases, with 12 bases left between them. The CDR3 totals 16 residues. Per the germline V gene, CDR1 is MRHNA and CDR2 is SNTAGT.

As concerns this clonotype: A read error may explain this, as a much larger clone is one base away. This chain uses TRBV5-1 with TRBJ2-4; no definite D call. The CDR3 has 16 amino acids. Trimming took 1 base from V and 15 from J, leaving 26 bases between them. CDR1 is SGHRS and CDR2 is YFSETQ in the germline V gene. CDR3 amino acids: CASSLNEQHTKGKRYF. The CDR3 DNA follows: TGCGCCAGCAGCTTGAACGAGCAACACACTAAAGGTAAACGGTACTTC.

Ten or more counts support this clonotype. The V call is TRBV29-1, the J call TRBJ2-1, with TRBD2 matching over 7 bases. V gave up 7 bases and J gave up 6 bases; unmatched junction bases: 18. The CDR3 extends over 16 amino acids. Germline V gives CDR1 SQVTM, CDR2 ANQGSEA. CDR3 sequence: CSAPGLNFGGANEQFF. CDR3 nucleotides: TGCAGCGCTCCGGGACTAAACTTCGGTGGGGCCAATGAGCAGTTCTTC.

This clonotype was seen a few times. The genes are TRBV20-1 and TRBJ2-7, with D perhaps given as TRBD1 or TRBD2 (5 bases each). The J call may be incorrect, as the DNA end agrees better with TRBJ2-5. The CDR3 covers 13 residues. The germline V gene has CDR1 DFQATT and CDR2 SNEGSKA (reference sequence). CDR3 loop: CSADRDQEETQYF. In nucleotides, the CDR3 is TGCAGTGCAGACCGGGACCAGGAAGAGACCCAGTACTTC.

This clonotype was observed a few times. This chain uses TRBV19 with TRBJ1-2, with 7 bases matching TRBD1. Germline CDR1 and CDR2: LNHDA and SQIVND (reference sequence). The V segment lost 5 bases and the J segment 3 bases; nucleotides outside the gene matches: 9. The CDR3 sequence is 15 residues long. The CDR3 region is CASSSRQGYDYGYTF. DNA for the CDR3: TGTGCCAGTAGTTCCCGACAGGGATATGACTATGGCTACACCTTC.

Turning to this clonotype: A clone one base away is much larger, so this may be a read error. The chain uses TRBV7-8 and TRBJ2-1; D unclear. The CDR3 is made up of 14 amino acids. The germline V gene has CDR1 SGHVS and CDR2 FQNEAQ. The CDR3 loop is CAGSSWTLVNEQFF. For the CDR3, the DNA is TGTGCCGGCAGCTCGTGGACCCTGGTGAATGAGCAGTTCTTC.

The genes are TRBV3-1 and TRBJ1-2; D gene unclear. Germline loops: CDR1 LGHDT, CDR2 YNNKEL (reference sequence). The CDR3 loop spans 12 amino acids. V lost 8 bases to trimming and J lost 3 bases, with 10 bases between them. CDR3 region: CASGQRDYGYTF. CDR3 bases: TGTGCCAGCGGTCAGCGGGACTATGGCTACACCTTC.

This sequence joins TRBV5-6 and TRBJ2-1; maybe TRBD2 (6 bases). V was pared by 1 base and J by 7 bases, with 21 bases between. Germline CDR1 is SGHDT and CDR2 is YYEEEE. The CDR3 is 17 residues long. This CDR3 is CASSLRAPTLGGNEQFF. CDR3 sequence (DNA): TGTGCCAGCAGCTTGAGGGCCCCTACCCTTGGGGGGAATGAGCAGTTCTTC.

Only a few counts were recorded for this clonotype. The chain recombines TRBV12-3 or TRBV12-4 with TRBJ1-2; D not certain. The CDR3 runs 15 residues. V was cut by 0 bases and J by 1 base, with 9 bases left in between. The chain's CDR3 is CASSLASRSNYGYTF. CDR3 coding DNA: TGTGCCAGCAGTTTAGCTTCGAGAAGTAACTATGGCTACACCTTC.

At least ten counts were recorded for this clonotype. J is TRBJ2-3 and V is TRBV29-1; no clear D gene. Germline V gene data show CDR1 as SQVTM and CDR2 as ANQGSEA. The CDR3 extends over 16 amino acids. The V and J ends lost 1 base and 2 bases respectively, with 16 bases between them. CDR3 in DNA: TGCAGCGTTGAAGGGGTAGAGTGGGGAAACACAGATACGCAGTATTTT. It specifies CSVEGVEWGNTDTQYF.

This clonotype has only a few counts. The rearrangement links TRBV10-2 to TRBJ1-5; D possibly corresponds to TRBD1 (6 bases). V was trimmed by 9 bases and J by 7 bases, leaving 13 bases between them. CDR1 WSHSY and CDR2 SAAADI come from the germline V gene. This CDR3 spans 12 amino acids. The CDR3 DNA is TGCGCCAGTCGGACAGAAGAGCAGCCCCAGCATTTT. Its translation: CASRTEEQPQHF.

The V call is TRBV28, the J call TRBJ2-7; D unclear. V lost 3 bases to trimming and J lost 3 bases, with 9 bases between them. CDR3 length: 13 amino acids. The V gene's germline CDR1 is MDHEN and CDR2 SYDVKM. The CDR3 DNA reads TGTGCCAGCAGTTTGCCATCAGGCTACGAGCAGTACTTC. This encodes CASSLPSGYEQYF.

There are a few counts of this clonotype. The rearrangement links TRBV4-1 to TRBJ2-7, with TRBD2 as a possible D gene (5 bases). The V end lost 4 bases, the J end lost 6 bases, and 10 bases lay between the germline ends. CDR3 length equals 12 residues. Germline V gene data show CDR1 as MGHRA and CDR2 as YSYEKL. The CDR3 sequence: CASSRSGCEQYF. The CDR3 bases are TGCGCCAGCAGCCGGTCGGGGTGCGAGCAGTACTTC.

The V and J genes are TRBV5-1 and TRBJ1-2; D might be TRBD1 (6 bases). V lost 4 bases, J lost 5 bases, and 21 bases lay in between. Germline V gene sequence: CDR1 SGHRS, CDR2 YFSETQ. The CDR3 runs to 16 residues. The CDR3 loop is CASSLGQSLFGYGYTF. The DNA of the CDR3 is TGCGCCAGCAGCCTAGGACAGAGTTTGTTCGGTTATGGCTACACCTTC.

About this clonotype itself: This could be a read error, since a much larger clone is one nucleotide away. The V call is TRBV20-1, the J call TRBJ2-5; the D is unclear. Germline lookup yields CDR1 DFQATT and CDR2 SNEGSKA (reference sequence). This CDR3 comprises 14 residues. The V gene lost 6 bases and the J gene lost 4 bases, with 18 bases spanning the gap. CDR3 DNA sequence: TGCAGTGCGCAAACTCGACACCTCCGAGAGACCCAGTACTTC. This codes for CSAQTRHLRETQYF.

This clonotype was found many times. CDR3 coding DNA: TGCAGTGCTAGAGATGAGGGAAGTCGGACCTATGGCTACACCTTC. Its protein is CSARDEGSRTYGYTF. The V call is TRBV20-1, the J call TRBJ1-2; D unclear. The CDR3 spans 15 residues. Germline V lookup: CDR1 DFQATT, CDR2 SNEGSKA (reference sequence). V gave up 0 bases and J gave up 4 bases, with 15 bases separating them.

The chain carries TRBV6-6 and TRBJ2-4; TRBD2 aligns across 7 bases. The J call is uncertain, as TRBJ2-7 better fits the DNA end. CDR1 and CDR2 (germline): MNHNY, SVGAGI (reference sequence). CDR3 length: 16 amino acids. CDR3 protein: CASSYRGGSRSYEQYF. Written as DNA, the CDR3 is TGTGCCAGCAGTTACAGAGGCGGGAGTAGGTCCTACGAGCAGTACTTC.